Listed below are T cell receptor beta chains from one sample, sequenced in a study of blood T cell repertoires in COVID-19. Here immunoSEQ multiplex PCR was the method, and the copy in TCRdb shows in-frame clones only, minus some. The data show 35,000 to 50,000 clones, 88% seen once. Sequencing used peripheral blood. The receptors shown here come from a woman between 35 and 50 years old with acute or convalescent COVID-19. Both conserved end residues are part of each CDR3. The D gene is left open where the match is weak. The listing skips clone size in some rows; elsewhere it reads once, few, many or a size class.

abundance,len,j_gene,v_gene,d_gene,CDR3aa,CDR3nt
-,14,TRBJ2-5,TRBV5-1,-,CASSLGGAQETQYF,TGCGCCAGCAGCTTGGGGGGCGCACAAGAGACCCAGTACTTC
-,13,TRBJ1-2,TRBV12-3/TRBV12-4,-,CASSLGARIGYTF,TGTGCCAGCAGTTTAGGGGCCCGGATTGGCTACACCTTC
-,15,TRBJ1-3,TRBV7-9,-,CASSLAQGAGNTIYF,TGTGCCAGCAGCTTAGCGCAAGGGGCTGGAAACACCATATATTTT
-,16,TRBJ1-1,TRBV6-1,-,CASSAGQGKMRTEAFF,TGTGCCAGCAGTGCTGGGCAGGGCAAGATGCGCACTGAAGCTTTCTTT
-,15,TRBJ2-7,TRBV19,-,CASSIVWGRDYEQYF,TGTGCCAGTAGTATAGTCTGGGGCAGGGACTACGAGCAGTACTTC
-,15,TRBJ1-4,TRBV19,-,CASRGPGVTNEKLFF,TGTGCCAGTAGGGGCCCCGGGGTAACTAATGAAAAACTGTTTTTT
once,18,TRBJ1-3,TRBV28,TRBD1,CASTTYGTGAHSGNTIYF,TGTGCCAGCACCACATACGGGACAGGGGCCCACTCTGGAAACACCATATATTTT
-,12,TRBJ2-5,TRBV9,-,CASSVPRSTQYF,TGTGCCAGCAGCGTACCCCGGTCGACCCAGTACTTC
-,12,TRBJ1-6,TRBV27,-,CASSLGGSPLHF,TGTGCCAGCAGTTTGGGGGGTTCACCCCTCCACTTT
-,15,TRBJ1-2,TRBV27,-,CASSSRGGSDYGYTF,TGTGCCAGCAGCTCCCGCGGGGGCTCGGACTATGGCTACACCTTC
-,12,TRBJ2-5,TRBV2,-,CASSPSRETQYF,TGTGCCAGCAGTCCAAGCCGTGAGACCCAGTACTTC
-,13,TRBJ1-5,TRBV19,-,CASSAGNNQPQHF,TGTGCCAGTAGTGCGGGTAACAATCAGCCCCAGCATTTT
once,12,TRBJ2-5,TRBV30,-,CAWSVPPGTQYF,TGTGCCTGGAGTGTACCCCCAGGAACCCAGTACTTC
-,11,TRBJ1-1,TRBV6-1,-,CASSELGASFF,TGTGCCAGCAGTGAATTGGGGGCGTCTTTCTTT
-,13,TRBJ1-1,TRBV28,TRBD1,CASAGGTNTEAFF,TGTGCCTCAGCAGGGGGGACGAACACTGAAGCTTTCTTT
-,14,TRBJ2-7,TRBV19,-,CASSILGGSYEQYF,TGTGCCAGTAGTATTCTGGGGGGCTCCTACGAGCAGTACTTC
-,14,TRBJ2-2,TRBV27,-,CASSLARGVGELFF,TGTGCCAGCAGTTTGGCCAGGGGGGTCGGGGAGCTGTTTTTT
-,16,TRBJ1-3,TRBV11-2,TRBD1,CASSGRDRGGLNTIYF,TGTGCCAGCAGCGGCCGGGACAGAGGAGGCCTAAACACCATATATTTT
-,13,TRBJ1-2,TRBV4-2,TRBD1,CASSPGQGVGYTF,TGTGCCAGCAGCCCCGGACAGGGGGTCGGCTACACCTTC
-,14,TRBJ1-5,TRBV19,-,CASSLRDTNQPQHF,TGTGCCAGTAGTCTCAGGGACACCAATCAGCCCCAGCATTTT
-,13,TRBJ1-1,TRBV9,-,CASSPGLRTEAFF,TGTGCCAGCAGCCCAGGACTGCGAACTGAAGCTTTCTTT
-,15,TRBJ1-3,TRBV29-1,TRBD1,CSVAHYRGPGNTIYF,TGCAGCGTTGCCCACTACAGGGGACCTGGAAACACCATATATTTT
-,16,TRBJ1-1,TRBV28,TRBD1,CASSFSPGGSKTEAFF,TGTGCCAGCAGTTTTAGTCCAGGGGGCAGTAAGACTGAAGCTTTCTTT
-,13,TRBJ2-7,TRBV5-1,-,CASSFSGVLEQYF,TGCGCCAGCAGCTTTTCCGGAGTGCTAGAGCAGTACTTC
once,14,TRBJ1-1,TRBV10-3,-,CAIGVPTGRTEAFF,TGTGCCATCGGGGTCCCGACAGGTCGGACTGAAGCTTTCTTT
-,11,TRBJ1-2,TRBV7-2,-,CASSAGASYTF,TGTGCCAGCAGTGCAGGGGCAAGCTACACCTTC
-,19,TRBJ2-1,TRBV28,TRBD2,CASSDMVPTSGRAYNEQFF,TGTGCCAGCAGTGATATGGTCCCAACTAGCGGGAGGGCCTACAATGAGCAGTTCTTC
-,16,TRBJ1-2,TRBV6-6,TRBD1,CASSPQGQGKNYGYTF,TGTGCCAGCAGTCCCCAAGGACAGGGAAAAAACTATGGCTACACCTTC
-,16,TRBJ2-1,TRBV11-2,TRBD2,CASSLTGTSGYNEQFF,TGTGCCAGCAGCCTGACCGGGACTAGCGGTTACAATGAGCAGTTCTTC
-,12,TRBJ2-7,TRBV6-2/TRBV6-3,-,CASSRGSYEQYF,TGTGCCAGCAGTCGAGGCTCCTACGAGCAGTACTTC
-,12,TRBJ2-3,TRBV28,-,CASSLLADTQYF,TGTGCCAGCAGTTTATTAGCAGATACGCAGTATTTT
-,17,TRBJ1-3,TRBV6-2/TRBV6-3,-,CASSYSLRRSGGNTIYF,TGTGCCAGCAGTTACTCGTTAAGGAGGTCTGGAGGAAACACCATATATTTT
-,13,TRBJ2-1,TRBV4-1,TRBD2,CASRESSGNEQFF,TGCGCCAGCCGAGAGTCTAGCGGCAATGAGCAGTTCTTC
once,13,TRBJ2-7,TRBV28,TRBD2,CASVAGENYEQYF,TGTGCCAGCGTAGCGGGGGAAAACTACGAGCAGTACTTC
-,14,TRBJ1-2,TRBV7-2,-,CASSLEYSSYGYTF,TGTGCCAGCAGCTTAGAATACAGCAGCTATGGCTACACCTTC
-,13,TRBJ2-2,TRBV7-2,-,CASKEVNTGELFF,TGTGCCAGCAAGGAGGTCAACACCGGGGAGCTGTTTTTT
few,15,TRBJ2-7,TRBV7-3,-,CASSSGQAGSYEQYF,TGTGCCAGCAGCTCCGGTCAAGCAGGCTCCTACGAGCAGTACTTC
once,14,TRBJ1-5,TRBV19,TRBD1,CASSWGQSNQPQHF,TGTGCCAGTAGTTGGGGACAGTCGAATCAGCCCCAGCATTTT
-,16,TRBJ2-3,TRBV5-5,TRBD1,CASSYGTGEYTDTQYF,TGTGCCAGCAGCTACGGGACAGGGGAATATACAGATACGCAGTATTTT
-,16,TRBJ2-7,TRBV11-3,TRBD2,CASSLERGEGTYEQYF,TGTGCCAGCAGCTTAGAGAGAGGGGAGGGAACCTACGAGCAGTACTTC
-,18,TRBJ1-6,TRBV28,-,CASSLGRTPGSYNSPLHF,TGTGCCAGCAGTTTAGGACGGACTCCTGGCTCCTATAATTCACCCCTCCACTTT
-,15,TRBJ2-7,TRBV9,TRBD1,CASSLRLQGGYEQYF,TGTGCCAGCAGCCTCCGATTACAGGGGGGCTACGAGCAGTACTTC
-,18,TRBJ2-1,TRBV7-8,TRBD1,CASIRGRDRGLISNEQFF,TGTGCCAGCATCCGAGGCCGGGACAGGGGGTTGATTTCAAATGAGCAGTTCTTC
-,13,TRBJ1-5,TRBV29-1,-,CSASRDTGMTQHF,TGCAGCGCATCCCGGGACACCGGTATGACCCAGCATTTT
-,15,TRBJ1-4,TRBV25-1,-,CASTPTGGLNEKLFF,TGTGCCAGCACTCCGACCGGGGGTCTTAATGAAAAACTGTTTTTT
-,18,TRBJ2-1,TRBV5-6,TRBD1,CASSLSGSGTGVLNEQFF,TGTGCCAGCAGCTTGAGTGGTTCTGGGACAGGGGTTCTGAATGAGCAGTTCTTC
-,14,TRBJ2-2,TRBV5-4,-,CASSFRGNTGELFF,TGTGCCAGCAGCTTCCGGGGGAACACCGGGGAGCTGTTTTTT
-,16,TRBJ2-2,TRBV9,TRBD2,CASSLSGDPNTGELFF,TGTGCCAGCAGCTTAAGCGGGGACCCGAACACCGGGGAGCTGTTTTTT
-,15,TRBJ1-5,TRBV18,TRBD1,CASSPGGGINQPQHF,TGTGCCAGCTCCCCAGGGGGGGGTATCAATCAGCCCCAGCATTTT
once,16,TRBJ1-5,TRBV6-6,-,CASYLWGAEGNQPQHF,TGTGCCAGCTACCTTTGGGGCGCTGAGGGCAATCAGCCCCAGCATTTT
-,13,TRBJ1-3,TRBV27,-,CASSFISGNTIYF,TGTGCCAGCAGTTTTATCAGTGGAAACACCATATATTTT
-,16,TRBJ2-1,TRBV19,-,CASSAAALNIYNEQFF,TGTGCCAGTAGTGCGGCGGCACTAAATATCTACAATGAGCAGTTCTTC
-,13,TRBJ1-2,TRBV5-6,-,CASSFPGPYGYTF,TGTGCCAGCAGCTTCCCGGGTCCCTATGGCTACACCTTC
-,12,TRBJ2-7,TRBV28,TRBD1,CASSDRGRQQYF,TGTGCCAGCAGCGACAGGGGGCGGCAGCAGTACTTC
-,18,TRBJ2-1,TRBV9,TRBD2,CASSVEWNPGLAGGEQFF,TGTGCCAGCAGCGTAGAATGGAACCCGGGACTAGCGGGAGGAGAGCAGTTCTTC
-,13,TRBJ2-7,TRBV12-3/TRBV12-4,-,CASSRTGPGEQYF,TGTGCCAGCAGCAGAACAGGACCCGGCGAGCAGTACTTC
once,16,TRBJ2-3,TRBV19,TRBD1,CASRIRHRGSSDTQYF,TGTGCCAGTCGAATTAGGCACAGGGGATCGTCAGATACGCAGTATTTT
-,15,TRBJ2-7,TRBV28,TRBD2,CASSLSSGAYYEQYF,TGTGCCAGCAGTTTATCTAGCGGGGCCTACTACGAGCAGTACTTC
-,14,TRBJ1-2,TRBV4-2,-,CASSQVRGSDGYTF,TGTGCCAGCAGCCAAGTAAGAGGGAGTGATGGCTACACCTTC
-,15,TRBJ2-7,TRBV6-5,-,CASSFDRSPPYEQYF,TGTGCCAGCAGCTTCGACAGGAGTCCCCCCTACGAGCAGTACTTC